This T cell receptor beta chain appears in the sequencing data of a study of blood T cell repertoires in COVID-19. The wider study: Samples came from the United States, Italy and Spain, spanning acute and convalescent COVID-19. PBMCs, B-cell-depleted T cells, or T cells provided the cDNA or gDNA that made up the material.

CDR3 length equals 15 residues. The germline gives CDR1 MNHEY, CDR2 SMNVEV (reference sequence). V shed 3 bases and J 2 bases; nucleotides not matched to a gene: 5. Enrolled during active infection, Seattle patients were then followed longitudinally. Per the original data handling: Quantification of nucleated cells was approximated via reference gene primer amplification. Libraries were prepared by immunoSEQ multiplex PCR; TCRdb keeps only in-frame clonotypes and omits some of them. V and J calls and clone size are given by that table; D and trimming were obtained from the DNA. The table includes more than 300,000 clones, around 90% detected once.

The sample comprised peripheral blood. The rearrangement joins TRBV27 to TRBJ1-2; the match to TRBD1 covers 8 bases. This receptor was obtained from a woman in her 40s with COVID-19, enrolled during active disease. In DNA, the CDR3 is TGTGCCAGCAGTTTCGGACAGGGAAGGAACTATGGCTACACCTTC. This translates into CASSFGQGRNYGYTF.